Sequencing of this T cell receptor (beta chain) was carried out in a study of cytomegalovirus exposure and HLA in healthy donors. Study overall: It was reported in a later analysis that the same platform had been used for the 120 validation repertoires as for the approximately 730 first-cohort repertoires.

Profiling relied on immunoSEQ multiplex PCR, and the TCRdb table lists in-frame clones only, not all of them. The sample lists about 220,000 clones; approximately 80% were seen once. The ends were cut back, 3 bases at V and 6 bases at J, with 9 bases in the middle. Germline assignment: CDR1 PRHDT and CDR2 FYEKMQ (reference sequence). This CDR3 has 13 residues. The TCR was taken from a woman in her 30s in good health and CMV-seropositive. The chain is built from TRBV13 and TRBJ2-1, with a weak D call TRBD1 (5 bases). Material for sequencing was PBMCs. The CDR3 region has the DNA TGTGCCAGCAGCTTCACAGGTCCCAATGAGCAGTTCTTC. Its protein is CASSFTGPNEQFF.